Below are 31 T cell receptor beta chains sequenced from a single sample in a study of CD8+CD57+ T cells in acquired aplastic anemia. Only patients with CD8+CD57+ cell expansion on flow cytometry were chosen for sequencing. The template used for profiling TCR beta VDJ and CDR3 was genomic DNA. Via MiXCR, TCRdb re-called the reads, giving one row per CDR3 protein. In the table there are fewer than 300,000 distinct CDR3 sequences, approximately 86% of which are singletons. The sequenced sample consisted of sorted CD4+, CD8+, or CD8+CD57+ T cells (not recorded which) from PBMCs. Receptors originate from a human donor with aplastic anemia.

In the case of this clonotype: Because the CDR3 is missing its conserved closing phenylalanine or tryptophan, this is likely a read error. Because the CDR3's place on the DNA is in doubt, the DNA is left out and the CDR3 is given as listed by TCRdb. J is TRBJ2-2 and V is TRBV7-9; the D call in the table, TRBD1, was not verified against the DNA. The CDR3 is 13 amino acids long, termini counted. The germline V gene encodes CDR1 SEHNR and CDR2 FQNEAQ (reference sequence). CDR3 amino acids: CASSLGRQGARIT.

Only a few counts were recorded for this clonotype. The chain employs TRBV7-6 and TRBJ1-1, with D unclear. CDR1 and CDR2 (germline): SGHVS, FNYEAQ. CDR3 size: 13 residues. The germline V and J ends were trimmed by 5 bases and 3 bases, with 10 bases remaining between them. CDR3 bases: TGTGCCAGCAGCCAGAAGTTGGACACTGAAGCTTTCTTT. Amino acid sequence: CASSQKLDTEAFF.

This clonotype was recorded only once. Because it lacks the conserved phenylalanine or tryptophan at the end, this CDR3 is likely a read error. The DNA is omitted, as the CDR3 cannot be located on it reliably, and the CDR3 follows TCRdb's listing. The chain combines TRBV7-9 with TRBJ2-1; the DNA was not compared with TRBD2, the D call given in the table. Germline CDR1 reads SEHNR; CDR2 reads FQNEAQ (reference sequence). Including both end residues, the CDR3 is 13 amino acids long. The CDR3 spells CASSLEGRSRYAV.

In regard to this clonotype: One end of the junction varies from germline; a read error may be responsible. The chain recombines TRBV7-9 with TRBJ2-1, with D perhaps matching TRBD2 (7 bases). The CDR3 runs 17 residues. CDR1 is SEHNR and CDR2 is FQNEAQ in the germline V gene (reference sequence). CDR3 nucleotide sequence: TGCGCCAGCAGCAAGGGGGGGGTACGGGCACCCTACAACGAGCAGTTCTTC. Protein sequence: CASSKGGVRAPYNEQFF.

This clonotype was picked up one time. One junction end disagrees with the germline gene, perhaps due to a read error. The V and J genes are TRBV7-8 and TRBJ2-3, with a tentative D call TRBD2 (6 bases). The CDR3 spans 13 residues. Germline V gene sequence: CDR1 SGHVS, CDR2 FQNEAQ. This CDR3 reads CASSYAGRADPQF. The CDR3, as DNA: TGTGCCAGCAGCTACGCGGGAAGAGCCGATCCGCAGTTT.

This clonotype was seen only a few times. Because it lacks the conserved phenylalanine or tryptophan at the end, this CDR3 is likely a read error. Because the CDR3's place on the DNA is in doubt, the DNA is left out and the CDR3 is given as listed by TCRdb. V gene TRBV7-8 combines with J gene TRBJ2-3; the D call TRBD1 from the table was never checked on the DNA. The CDR3 region is 13 residues in length, termini included. Germline loops: CDR1 SGHVS, CDR2 FQNEAQ. The CDR3 is CASSFHPNGTALS.

V is TRBV7-2 and J is TRBJ1-1; 7 bases line up with TRBD1. J gave up 14 bases and V 3 bases, and 18 bases lay outside the gene matches. CDR3 length: 15 amino acids. The germline V gene encodes CDR1 SGHTA and CDR2 FQGNSA. CDR3 sequence reads: CASSLEGGADYESFF. The DNA for the CDR3 is TGTGCCAGCAGCTTGGAAGGGGGCGCCGACTATGAATCCTTCTTT.

The chain links TRBV2 to TRBJ2-2; D unclear. The germline gives CDR1 SNHLY, CDR2 FYNNEI. CDR3 size: 14 residues. The ends were cut back, 4 bases at V and 4 bases at J, with 10 bases in the middle. The CDR3 nucleotides are TGTGCCAGCAGTGTTAACAGCTTCACCGGGGAGCTGTTTTTT. It translates to CASSVNSFTGELFF. The full variable domain, with the rest looked up from reference TRBV2 and TRBJ2-2, is EPEVTQTPSHQVTQMGQEVILRCVPISNHLYFYWYRQILGQKVEFLVSFYNNEISEKSEIFDDQFSVERPDGSNFTLKIRSTKLEDSAMYFCASSVNSFTGELFFGEGSRLTVL.

The J gene is TRBJ1-1, the V gene TRBV20-1; 7 bases are a match to TRBD1. V shed 3 bases, J shed 10 bases, and the junction held 11 bases outside the gene matches. The CDR3 spans 13 residues. The germline gives CDR1 DFQATT, CDR2 SNEGSKA (reference sequence). The CDR3 loop is CSASLQGTYGAFF. The CDR3 DNA is TGCAGTGCTAGCCTACAGGGGACCTACGGAGCTTTCTTT.

In this sample, this clonotype turned up a few times. The chain recombines TRBV5-5 with TRBJ1-5; TRBD1 is a possible D gene (6 bases). This CDR3 has 13 amino acids. Per the germline V gene, CDR1 is SGHKS and CDR2 is YYEKEE (reference sequence). V lost 0 bases and J lost 6, with 7 bases in between. CDR3 bases: TGTGCCAGCAGCTTGGACAGGGCTCAGCCCCAGCATTTT. This translates into CASSLDRAQPQHF.

This clonotype was recorded only once. A junction end diverges from the germline sequence, so it may reflect a read error. This chain connects TRBV9 to TRBJ2-3; 12 nucleotides agree with TRBD1. Germline V gives CDR1 SGDLS, CDR2 YYNGEE. CDR3 length equals 13 residues. The CDR3 DNA is TGTGCCAGCAGCGACCGGGACAGGGGGCCGGGCACTTTT. It translates to CASSDRDRGPGTF. Looking up the rest from reference TRBV9 and TRBJ2-3 gives the full variable domain: DSGVTQTPKHLITATGQRVTLRCSPRSGDLSVYWYQQSLDQGLQFLIQYYNGEERAKGNILERFSAQQFPDLHSELNLSSLELGDSALYFCASSDRDRGPGTFGPGTRLTVL.

To note about this clonotype: Here the CDR3 omits its conserved ending phenylalanine or tryptophan, so a read error is the likely source. Because the CDR3's place on the DNA is in doubt, the DNA is left out and the CDR3 is given as listed by TCRdb. The chain combines TRBV2 with TRBJ1-2. CDR1 and CDR2 (germline): SNHLY, FYNNEI. The CDR3 spans 13 amino acids, including both terminal residues. CDR3 region: CASRASGYSFGTV.

The rearrangement joins TRBV6-9 to TRBJ2-2; 13 bases are shared with TRBD2. Germline trimming cut 2 bases from V and 0 bases from J; bases unmatched to any gene: 12. This CDR3 spans 21 amino acids. CDR1 is MNHGY and CDR2 is SVAAGI in the germline V gene. The CDR3 spells CASSYDVRTSGSPPNTGELFF. CDR3 DNA: TGTGCCAGCAGTTATGATGTGCGGACTAGCGGGAGTCCCCCGAACACCGGGGAGCTGTTTTTT.

For this clonotype: The conserved final phenylalanine or tryptophan is absent from the CDR3, which likely points to a read error. The limits of the CDR3 on the DNA are not certain, so only TCRdb's listed CDR3 is given. The chain couples TRBV7-2 to TRBJ2-3; TRBD2 is the table's D call and was not checked against the DNA. The germline gives CDR1 SGHTA, CDR2 FQGNSA. 13 amino acids form the CDR3, both terminal residues included. CDR3 in amino acids: CASSFGGGPATQY.

The genes are TRBV5-5 and TRBJ2-5; D call uncertain. Germline loops: CDR1 SGHKS, CDR2 YYEKEE (reference sequence). V was pared by 9 bases and J by 1 base, with 16 bases between. The CDR3 is 14 residues long. The CDR3 here is CATSWCSSQETQYF. CDR3 bases: TGTGCCACCAGTTGGTGCTCCAGCCAAGAGACCCAGTACTTC.

A note on this clonotype: The conserved phenylalanine or tryptophan normally closing the CDR3 is absent here, so this likely arose from a read error. V is TRBV7-3 and J is TRBJ2-1, with a weak D call TRBD2 (5 bases). The J call may be in error: the DNA end matches TRBJ2-5 better. Germline values: CDR1 SGHTA, CDR2 FQGTGA. The CDR3 is made up of 12 amino acids. CDR3 loop: CAVLVRAYNQYL. The CDR3 nucleotides are TGTGCCGTTCTTGTGAGGGCGTATAACCAGTACCTC.

In nucleotides, the CDR3 is TGTGCCAGCATACAGGGCGTGACCTCCTACAATGAGCAGTTCTTC. Its translation is CASIQGVTSYNEQFF. V and J are TRBV7-3 and TRBJ2-1; tentatively, D is TRBD1 (6 bases). This CDR3 region has 15 residues. V was cut by 7 bases and J by 0 bases, with 13 bases left in between. Germline values: CDR1 SGHTA, CDR2 FQGTGA.

This clonotype was detected once. The chain uses TRBV9 and TRBJ1-2, with TRBD1 identical over 12 bases. The V segment lost 5 bases and the J segment 4 bases; nucleotides outside the gene matches: 9. This CDR3 contains 16 residues. Looked up from germline, CDR1 is SGDLS and CDR2 is YYNGEE. CDR3 DNA sequence: TGTGCCAGCAGTGGGGGACAGGGGGCGATTGCCTATGGCTACACCTTC. Amino acid sequence: CASSGGQGAIAYGYTF.

The chain has TRBV14 and TRBJ2-6; 11 bases fit TRBD2. Trimming took 5 bases from V and 14 from J; bases not matched to a gene: 14. In germline, CDR1 is SGHDN, CDR2 FVKESK. The CDR3 length is 16 residues. The DNA of the CDR3 is TGTGCCAGCAGCTTAGGGGGGCTAGCGGGGGGCTACCTCCTGACTTTC. Amino acids: CASSLGGLAGGYLLTF.

V usage is TRBV15 and J usage is TRBJ2-5; possibly TRBD1 or TRBD2 for D (6 bases each). This CDR3 has 19 residues. Per the germline V gene, CDR1 is LNHNV and CDR2 is YYDKDF (reference sequence). The V end lost 0 bases, the J end lost 1 base, and 21 bases lay between the germline ends. The CDR3: CATSREYPSGGYSQETQYF. The CDR3 DNA follows: TGTGCCACCAGCAGAGAGTACCCGTCCGGGGGCTACAGCCAAGAGACCCAGTACTTC. Full variable domain (rest looked up from reference TRBV15 and TRBJ2-5): DAMVIQNPRYQVTQFGKPVTLSCSQTLNHNVMYWYQQKSSQAPKLLFHYYDKDFNNEADTPDNFQSRRPNTSFCFLDIRSPGLGDTAMYLCATSREYPSGGYSQETQYFGPGTRLLVL.

Concerning this clonotype: The germline gene is not matched at one end of the junction; a read error may be the cause. The V call is TRBV2, the J call TRBJ2-3; D is possibly TRBD1 or TRBD2 (6 bases each). Germline values: CDR1 SNHLY, CDR2 FYNNEI. The CDR3 runs to 13 residues. CDR3 loop: CASGDGGTKTQFF. CDR3 nucleotide sequence: TGTGCCAGCGGGGACGGGGGCACTAAGACGCAGTTTTTT.

Of note for this clonotype: Its ends do not fully match the called genes, so a read error is possible. The chain links TRBV6-5 to TRBJ1-2; 7 bases are a match to TRBD1. The CDR3 totals 15 residues. The germline CDR1 and CDR2 sequences are MNHEY and SVGAGI. CDR3 sequence reads: CASRQGLTGNYGCTF. The CDR3 bases are TGTGCCAGCAGGCAAGGGTTGACAGGGAACTATGGCTGCACCTTC.

The chain recombines TRBV7-8 with TRBJ2-7, with D uncertain. The germline CDR1 and CDR2 sequences are SGHVS and FQNEAQ. This CDR3 region has 18 residues. With 2 bases removed from V and 4 bases from J, the gap between germline ends came to 24 bases. CDR3 sequence reads: CASSLHADAATQYYEQYV. Here the CDR3 DNA reads TGTGCCAGCAGCTTACATGCAGACGCCGCTACGCAGTATTACGAGCAGTACGTC.

The chain carries TRBV5-5 and TRBJ2-3, with D unclear. CDR3 length: 14 amino acids. CDR1 and CDR2 (germline): SGHKS, YYEKEE (reference sequence). Trimming removed 0 bases at V and 3 bases at J, with 8 bases between. CDR3 coding DNA: TGTGCCAGCAGCTTGGACAGAGAGACAGATACGCAGTATTTT. It yields the protein CASSLDRETDTQYF.

The V call is TRBV7-3, the J call TRBJ2-1, with D perhaps TRBD1 or TRBD2 (6 bases each). Judging by the DNA end, TRBJ2-5 fits better; the J call may be wrong. The germline CDR1 and CDR2 sequences are SGHTA and FQGTGA. The length of the CDR3 is 14 residues. The CDR3 spells CASAGEGGRETQYF. The CDR3 DNA follows: TGTGCCAGCGCCGGAGAGGGGGGTAGGGAGACCCAGTACTTC.

With respect to this clonotype: Compared with germline, one end of the junction differs, possibly owing to a read error. The chain joins TRBV10-3 to TRBJ2-1; 11 nucleotides align to TRBD1. CDR1 and CDR2 (germline): ENHRY, SYGVKD. The CDR3 runs to 15 residues. The CDR3 is CAISRGGQGANTQYF. The DNA of the CDR3 is TGTGCCATCAGCAGGGGTGGACAGGGGGCGAATACGCAGTATTTC.

On this clonotype: This CDR3 fails to terminate in the conserved phenylalanine or tryptophan, so it likely reflects a read error. The limits of the CDR3 on the DNA are not certain, so only TCRdb's listed CDR3 is given. The gene calls are TRBV7-2 and TRBJ2-2. Germline assignment: CDR1 SGHTA and CDR2 FQGNSA. Both ends counted, the CDR3 spans 12 residues. CDR3 sequence reads: CASSLVPGELLA.

A note on this clonotype: This CDR3 is missing its conserved last phenylalanine or tryptophan, likely due to a read error. V usage is TRBV9 and J usage is TRBJ1-2; a weak D match, TRBD1 (6 bases). CDR1 is SGDLS and CDR2 is YYNGEE in the germline V gene. The ends were cut back, 0 bases at V and 4 bases at J, with 13 bases in the middle. CDR3 length: 15 amino acids. CDR3 DNA: TGTGCCAGCAGCGTAGGACAGGAGCCTGGCTATGGCTACACCTCC. It encodes CASSVGQEPGYGYTS.

This rearrangement joins TRBV11-3 to TRBJ2-5; D gene uncertain. V was clipped by 6 bases and J by 3 bases, with 14 bases between them. Germline V gene lookup returns CDR1 SGHNT and CDR2 YENEEA. The CDR3 has 14 residues. This chain's CDR3 is CASRDHTEEETQYF. As DNA, the CDR3 is TGTGCCAGCAGGGACCACACTGAAGAAGAGACCCAGTACTTC. Filled out from reference TRBV11-3 and TRBJ2-5, the complete variable domain reads EAGVVQSPRYKIIEKKQPVAFWCNPISGHNTLYWYLQNLGQGPELLIRYENEEAVDDSQLPKDRFSAERLKGVDSTLKIQPAELGDSAVYLCASRDHTEEETQYFGPGTRLLVL.

The V call is TRBV7-9, the J call TRBJ1-1; D not certain. From germline, CDR1 is SEHNR and CDR2 FQNEAQ (reference sequence). The CDR3 has 13 residues. The V and J ends lost 5 bases and 4 bases respectively, with 11 bases between them. The CDR3 DNA is TGTGCCAGCAGCGGTAGGGTGCTCACTGAAGCTTTCTTT. This encodes CASSGRVLTEAFF.

Details on this clonotype: The junction shows a germline mismatch at one end, possibly a read error. This chain joins TRBV7-9 and TRBJ1-6; tentative D call: TRBD1 (5 bases). The CDR3 contains 14 residues. Per germline, CDR1 SEHNR and CDR2 FQNEAQ (reference sequence). For the CDR3, the DNA is TGTGCCAGCAGCTCTCAAAGAAGCGAGGGGATCCTACAATTT. It specifies CASSSQRSEGILQF. Full variable domain (outside the CDR3, taken from reference TRBV7-9 and TRBJ1-6): DTGVSQNPRHKITKRGQNVTFRCDPISEHNRLYWYRQTLGQGPEFLTYFQNEAQLEKSRLLSDRFSAERPKGSFSTLEIQRTEQGDSAMYLCASSSQRSEGILQFGNGTRLTVT.